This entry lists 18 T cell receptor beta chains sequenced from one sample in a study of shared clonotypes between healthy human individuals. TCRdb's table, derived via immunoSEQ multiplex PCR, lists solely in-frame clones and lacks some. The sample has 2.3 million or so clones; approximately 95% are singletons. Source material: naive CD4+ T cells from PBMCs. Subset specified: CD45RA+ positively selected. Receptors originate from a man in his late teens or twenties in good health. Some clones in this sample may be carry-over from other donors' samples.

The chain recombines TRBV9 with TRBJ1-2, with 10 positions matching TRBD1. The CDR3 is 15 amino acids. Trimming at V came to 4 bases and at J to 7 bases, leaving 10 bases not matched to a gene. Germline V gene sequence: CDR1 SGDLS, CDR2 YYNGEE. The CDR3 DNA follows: TGTGCCAGCAGCCTACTTCCGGGACAGGGGTCTGGCTACACCTTC. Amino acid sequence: CASSLLPGQGSGYTF.

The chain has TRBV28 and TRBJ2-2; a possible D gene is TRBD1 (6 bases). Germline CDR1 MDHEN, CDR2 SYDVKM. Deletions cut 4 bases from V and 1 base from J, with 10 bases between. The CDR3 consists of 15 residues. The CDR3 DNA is TGTGCCAGCAGTTACGGGACACTGAACACCGGGGAGCTGTTTTTT. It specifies CASSYGTLNTGELFF.

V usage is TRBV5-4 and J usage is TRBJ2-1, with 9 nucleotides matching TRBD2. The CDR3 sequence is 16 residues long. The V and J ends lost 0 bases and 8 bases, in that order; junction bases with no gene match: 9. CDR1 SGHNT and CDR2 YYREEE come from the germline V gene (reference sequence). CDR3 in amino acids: CASSLGSGRTTDEQFF. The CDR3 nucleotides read TGTGCCAGCAGCTTGGGTAGCGGGAGAACCACGGATGAGCAGTTCTTC.

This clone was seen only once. For the CDR3, the DNA is TGTGCCAGCCGGGTGAGGGTGGTGGGAGGCTACACCTTC. This translates into CASRVRVVGGYTF. The chain is built from TRBV2 and TRBJ1-2, with D unresolved. The V end lost 8 bases, the J end lost 8 bases, and 18 bases lay between the germline ends. The CDR3 has 13 amino acids. CDR1 is SNHLY and CDR2 is FYNNEI in the germline V gene.

The CDR3 nucleotides read TGTGCCAGCAGCCCCCGTCTAGCGGGTAATGAGCAGTTCTTC. Protein sequence: CASSPRLAGNEQFF. The chain links TRBV11-2 to TRBJ2-1, with 8 bases matching TRBD2. Germline CDR1 and CDR2: SGHAT and FQNNGV. V was pared by 5 bases and J by 7 bases, with 7 bases of the junction left unmatched. The CDR3 extends over 14 amino acids.

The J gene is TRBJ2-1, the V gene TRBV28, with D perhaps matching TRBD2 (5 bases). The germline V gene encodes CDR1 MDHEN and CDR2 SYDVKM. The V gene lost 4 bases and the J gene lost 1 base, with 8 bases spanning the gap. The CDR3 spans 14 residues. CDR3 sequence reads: CASSWEISYNEQFF. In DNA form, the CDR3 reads TGTGCCAGCAGTTGGGAGATATCCTACAATGAGCAGTTCTTC.

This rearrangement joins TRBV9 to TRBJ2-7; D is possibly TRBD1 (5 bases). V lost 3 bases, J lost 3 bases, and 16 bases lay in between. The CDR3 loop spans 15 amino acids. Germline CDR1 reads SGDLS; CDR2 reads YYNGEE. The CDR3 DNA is TGTGCCAGCAGCGCGGACGCAGGGAATTTCTACGAGCAGTACTTC. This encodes CASSADAGNFYEQYF.

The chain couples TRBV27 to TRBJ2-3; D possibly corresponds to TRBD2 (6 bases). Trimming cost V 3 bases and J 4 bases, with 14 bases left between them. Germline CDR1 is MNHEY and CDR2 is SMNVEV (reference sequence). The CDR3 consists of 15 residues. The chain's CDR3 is CASSFRTTIPDTQYF. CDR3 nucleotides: TGTGCCAGCAGTTTCCGGACTACAATACCAGATACGCAGTATTTT.

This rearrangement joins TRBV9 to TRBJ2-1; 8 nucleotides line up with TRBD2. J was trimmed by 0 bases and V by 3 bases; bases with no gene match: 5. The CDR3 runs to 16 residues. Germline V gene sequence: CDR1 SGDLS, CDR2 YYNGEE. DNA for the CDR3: TGTGCCAGCAGCGCACCCCGGGGGGGCTCCTACAATGAGCAGTTCTTC. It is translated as CASSAPRGGSYNEQFF.

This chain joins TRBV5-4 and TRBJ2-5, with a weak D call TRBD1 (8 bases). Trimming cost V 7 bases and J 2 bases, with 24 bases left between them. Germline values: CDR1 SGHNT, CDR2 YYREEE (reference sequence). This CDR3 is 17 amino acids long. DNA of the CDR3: TGTGCCAGCCATACCCCGACACAGGGGGGAGGGCAAGAGACCCAGTACTTC. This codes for CASHTPTQGGGQETQYF.

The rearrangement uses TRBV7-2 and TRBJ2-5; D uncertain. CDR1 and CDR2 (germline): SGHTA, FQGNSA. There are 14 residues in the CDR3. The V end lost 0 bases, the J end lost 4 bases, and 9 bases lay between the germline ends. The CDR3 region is CASSLARQLETQYF. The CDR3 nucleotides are TGTGCCAGCAGCTTAGCGCGGCAGCTAGAGACCCAGTACTTC.

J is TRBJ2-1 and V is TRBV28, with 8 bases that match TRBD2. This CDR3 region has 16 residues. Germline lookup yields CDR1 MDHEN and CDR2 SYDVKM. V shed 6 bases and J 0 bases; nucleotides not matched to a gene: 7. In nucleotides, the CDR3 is TGTGCCAGCAGATCCCTAGCGGGCCGCTCCTACAATGAGCAGTTCTTC. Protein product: CASRSLAGRSYNEQFF.

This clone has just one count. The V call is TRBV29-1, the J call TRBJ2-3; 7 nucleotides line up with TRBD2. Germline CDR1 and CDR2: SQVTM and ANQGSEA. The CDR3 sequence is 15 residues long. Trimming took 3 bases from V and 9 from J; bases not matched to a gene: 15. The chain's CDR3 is CSVDKQTSVVVTQYF. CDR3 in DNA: TGCAGCGTTGATAAACAAACTAGCGTGGTAGTAACGCAGTATTTT.

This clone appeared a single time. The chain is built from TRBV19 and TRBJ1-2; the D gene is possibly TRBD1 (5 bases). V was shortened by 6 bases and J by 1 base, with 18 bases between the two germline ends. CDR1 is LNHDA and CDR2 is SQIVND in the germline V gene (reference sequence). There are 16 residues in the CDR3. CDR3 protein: CASSSGAWRGNYGYTF. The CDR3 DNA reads TGTGCCAGTAGCTCGGGAGCCTGGAGGGGTAACTATGGCTACACCTTC.

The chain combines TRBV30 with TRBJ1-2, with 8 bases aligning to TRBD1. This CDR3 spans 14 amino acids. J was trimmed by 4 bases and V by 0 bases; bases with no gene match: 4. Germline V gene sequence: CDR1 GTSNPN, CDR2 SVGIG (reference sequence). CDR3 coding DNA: TGTGCCTGGAGTGTATTGGGACAGGTCTATGGCTACACCTTC. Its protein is CAWSVLGQVYGYTF.

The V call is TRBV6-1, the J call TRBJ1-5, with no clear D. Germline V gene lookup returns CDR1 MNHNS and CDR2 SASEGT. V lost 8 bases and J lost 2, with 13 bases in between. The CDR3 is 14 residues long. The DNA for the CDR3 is TGTGCCAGCTCCAGTCAGATCGGCAATCAGCCCCAGCATTTT. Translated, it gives CASSSQIGNQPQHF.

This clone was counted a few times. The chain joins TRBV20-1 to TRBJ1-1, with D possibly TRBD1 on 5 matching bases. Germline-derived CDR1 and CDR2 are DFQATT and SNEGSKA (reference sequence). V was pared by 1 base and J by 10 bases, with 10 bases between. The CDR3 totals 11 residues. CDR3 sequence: CSARAGGRAFF. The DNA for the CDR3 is TGCAGTGCTAGAGCTGGGGGGAGAGCTTTCTTT.

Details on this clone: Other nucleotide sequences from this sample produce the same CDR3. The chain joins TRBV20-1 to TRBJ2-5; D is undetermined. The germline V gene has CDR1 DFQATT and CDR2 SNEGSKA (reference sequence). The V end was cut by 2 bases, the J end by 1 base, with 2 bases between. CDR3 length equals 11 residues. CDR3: CSARIQETQYF. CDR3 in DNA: TGCAGTGCTAGAATCCAAGAGACCCAGTACTTC.